These 30 T cell receptor beta chains were all obtained from the same sample, sequenced in a study of blood T cell repertoires in COVID-19. Here immunoSEQ multiplex PCR was the method, and the copy in TCRdb shows in-frame clones only, minus some. The sample yields 60,000 or so clones, 80% to 95% seen once. Specimen: peripheral blood. These receptor sequences come from a human donor with active COVID-19. The donor label of this sample is uncertain.

CDR3 amino acids: CASTTWEGDQPQHF. As DNA, the CDR3 is TGTGCCAGTACCACTTGGGAAGGGGATCAGCCCCAGCATTTT. The V and J genes are TRBV19 and TRBJ1-5, with a weak D call TRBD1 (5 bases). The germline V gene has CDR1 LNHDA and CDR2 SQIVND (reference sequence). The CDR3 consists of 14 residues. V lost 7 bases, J lost 5 bases, and 15 bases lay in between. The entire variable domain, with the rest obtained from reference TRBV19 and TRBJ1-5, is as follows: DGGITQSPKYLFRKEGQNVTLSCEQNLNHDAMYWYRQDPGQGLRLIYYSQIVNDFQKGDIAEGYSVSREKKESFPLTVTSAQKNPTAFYLCASTTWEGDQPQHFGDGTRLSIL.

This clone has just one count. This sequence joins TRBV5-1 and TRBJ2-2, with 10 bases fitting TRBD1. The V gene end was trimmed by 4 bases and the J gene end by 2 bases; junction bases not matched to a gene: 5. This CDR3 spans 16 amino acids. CDR1 SGHRS and CDR2 YFSETQ come from the germline V gene. The CDR3 protein is CASSPWTGGNTGELFF. The CDR3 coding sequence is TGCGCCAGCAGCCCGTGGACAGGGGGTAACACCGGGGAGCTGTTTTTT.

V and J are TRBV11-3 and TRBJ2-2; maybe TRBD1 (6 bases). V lost 5 bases and J lost 4, with 17 bases in between. The CDR3 runs to 16 residues. CDR1 is SGHNT, CDR2 YENEEA, per germline. DNA for the CDR3: TGTGCCAGCAGCGAAATCAGGGGCCCCGGCACCGGGGAGCTGTTTTTT. As protein: CASSEIRGPGTGELFF.

As regards this clone: Distinct nucleotide sequences in the sample also encode this CDR3. The V call is TRBV5-4, the J call TRBJ2-2; D call uncertain. V was cut by 3 bases and J by 1 base, with 7 bases left in between. The CDR3 is made up of 14 amino acids. The germline V gene encodes CDR1 SGHNT and CDR2 YYREEE (reference sequence). As DNA, the CDR3 is TGTGCCAGCAGCTCTGCAGGGAACACCGGGGAGCTGTTTTTT. The encoded protein is CASSSAGNTGELFF.

This rearrangement joins TRBV10-3 to TRBJ1-5; D is unclear. Germline values: CDR1 ENHRY, CDR2 SYGVKD. The CDR3 totals 12 residues. V lost 0 bases and J lost 7, with 4 bases in between. CDR3 DNA: TGTGCCATCAGTGAGTCGGGCCAGCCCCAGCATTTT. This codes for CAISESGQPQHF.

The chain employs TRBV27 and TRBJ2-7; 11 bases are a match to TRBD1. Germline V gives CDR1 MNHEY, CDR2 SMNVEV (reference sequence). The V gene end was trimmed by 8 bases and the J gene end by 4 bases; junction bases not matched to a gene: 7. CDR3 length equals 14 residues. Here the CDR3 DNA reads TGTGCCAGCCCTGGGACAGGGGGTTTGTACGAGCAGTACGTC. It specifies CASPGTGGLYEQYV.

In its sample, this clone was seen once. This chain joins TRBV7-2 and TRBJ1-5; D is perhaps TRBD1 (6 bases). The CDR3 consists of 16 residues. Trimming stripped 5 bases from V and 9 bases from J, with 23 bases between. CDR1 is SGHTA and CDR2 is FQGNSA in the germline V gene. CDR3 protein: CASSDMTVGAGSPQHF. In DNA, the CDR3 is TGTGCCAGCAGCGATATGACCGTGGGGGCCGGGTCGCCCCAGCATTTT.

The rearrangement links TRBV5-1 to TRBJ2-3, with a possible D match to TRBD1 (6 bases). Trimming removed 0 bases at V and 3 bases at J, with 11 bases between. The CDR3 sequence is 15 residues long. CDR1 is SGHRS, CDR2 YFSETQ, per germline. The CDR3 loop is CASSLALGATDTQYF. In DNA form, the CDR3 reads TGCGCCAGCAGCTTGGCCTTGGGGGCAACAGATACGCAGTATTTT.

This rearrangement joins TRBV27 to TRBJ1-1; D might be TRBD1 (5 bases). Germline V gene lookup returns CDR1 MNHEY and CDR2 SMNVEV (reference sequence). The length of the CDR3 is 15 residues. Between the trimmed V and J ends, which lost 5 bases and 0 bases, there was a span of 13 bases. The CDR3 loop is CASSPLTALNTEAFF. The CDR3 nucleotides are TGTGCCAGCAGTCCCCTGACAGCGCTGAACACTGAAGCTTTCTTT.

This chain joins TRBV6-2 or TRBV6-3 and TRBJ1-1, with TRBD1 as a possible D gene (6 bases). Germline V gene data show CDR1 as MNHEY and CDR2 as SVGEGT. The CDR3 sequence is 15 residues long. The V gene lost 1 base and the J gene lost 5 bases, with 14 bases spanning the gap. CDR3 coding DNA: TGTGCCAGCAGTTACTACCCGAAGGGGGGGACTGAAGCTTTCTTT. Its translation is CASSYYPKGGTEAFF.

This chain uses TRBV10-2 with TRBJ2-7, with 8 bases lining up with TRBD1. J gave up 0 bases and V 7 bases, and 8 bases lay outside the gene matches. The CDR3 sequence is 15 residues long. Looked up from germline, CDR1 is WSHSY and CDR2 is SAAADI. CDR3 sequence: CASNPGQAPSYEQYV. The CDR3 DNA sequence: TGCGCCAGCAACCCGGGACAGGCACCCTCCTACGAGCAGTACGTC.

This clone was seen a handful of times. V is TRBV5-3 and J is TRBJ1-5; D ambiguous. TRBV5-3 is treated as an ORF (open reading frame) with a function not yet certain. V was shortened by 1 base and J by 3 bases, with 8 bases between the two germline ends. The CDR3 has 14 residues. The CDR3 DNA is TGTGCCAGAAGCTTGAAACAGCCCAATCAGCCCCAGCATTTT. Residues: CARSLKQPNQPQHF.

CDR3 loop: CASSLWGGTQETQYF. The CDR3 DNA follows: TGTGCCAGCAGCTTATGGGGCGGGACCCAAGAGACCCAGTACTTC. This chain connects TRBV7-8 to TRBJ2-5; D might be TRBD2 (6 bases). V was pared by 2 bases and J by 1 base, with 11 bases between. This CDR3 comprises 15 residues. Germline V gene lookup returns CDR1 SGHVS and CDR2 FQNEAQ.

The rearrangement links TRBV7-2 to TRBJ1-6; 8 nucleotides align to TRBD1. This CDR3 contains 16 residues. The germline V gene encodes CDR1 SGHTA and CDR2 FQGNSA. The V gene end was trimmed by 5 bases and the J gene end by 4 bases; junction bases not matched to a gene: 7. DNA of the CDR3: TGTGCCAGCAGCCCCAGGGGGCAGGTGTATAATTCACCCCTCCACTTT. It codes for CASSPRGQVYNSPLHF.

Only one count was recorded for this clone. The rearrangement links TRBV11-2 to TRBJ1-4, with 8 bases lining up with TRBD1. CDR3 length equals 14 residues. Germline V gene lookup returns CDR1 SGHAT and CDR2 FQNNGV. J was trimmed by 7 bases and V by 5 bases; bases with no gene match: 6. CDR3 protein: CASSPTGAGEKLFF. The DNA for the CDR3 is TGTGCCAGCAGCCCGACAGGGGCTGGTGAAAAACTGTTTTTT. Complete variable domain (other parts from reference TRBV11-2 and TRBJ1-4): EAGVAQSPRYKIIEKRQSVAFWCNPISGHATLYWYQQILGQGPKLLIQFQNNGVVDDSQLPKDRFSAERLKGVDSTLKIQPAKLEDSAVYLCASSPTGAGEKLFFGSGTQLSVL.

In this sample, this clone turned up a few times. The chain has TRBV4-2 and TRBJ1-5, with D hard to call. Germline CDR1 and CDR2: LGHNA and YNFKEQ. The CDR3 has 16 residues. The V gene lost 1 base and the J gene lost 2 bases, with 12 bases spanning the gap. In DNA form, the CDR3 reads TGTGCCAGCAGCCAAGGCCACCGGGAGGGCAATCAGCCCCAGCATTTT. Amino acid sequence: CASSQGHREGNQPQHF.

The rearrangement joins TRBV4-1 to TRBJ2-5; no reliable D call. V shed 1 base and J shed 2 bases, with 11 bases lying between them. The germline gives CDR1 MGHRA, CDR2 YSYEKL. The CDR3 has 15 amino acids. CDR3 loop: CASSQGSVPQETQYF. The CDR3 DNA is TGCGCCAGCAGCCAAGGGTCGGTCCCTCAAGAGACCCAGTACTTC.

The chain employs TRBV5-1 and TRBJ2-7, with D possibly being TRBD1 (8 bases). This CDR3 is 16 amino acids long. Germline CDR1 reads SGHRS; CDR2 reads YFSETQ. Deletions cut 0 bases from V and 2 bases from J, with 15 bases between. CDR3 amino acids: CASSLAPQGGTYEQYV. The CDR3 DNA sequence: TGCGCCAGCAGCTTGGCGCCACAGGGGGGGACCTACGAGCAGTACGTC.

In DNA form, the CDR3 reads TGTGCCAGCAGCTCACGAGGGGCAGGGGGGAAGGCTAGCGGGAGGGGAGAGCAGTTCTTC. This gives the protein CASSSRGAGGKASGRGEQFF. This chain uses TRBV21-1 with TRBJ2-1; TRBD2 is the table's D call, not checked against the DNA. TRBV21-1 is an annotated pseudogene. CDR3 size: 20 residues.

The chain joins TRBV27 to TRBJ1-3, with D perhaps matching TRBD1 (6 bases). The V end lost 6 bases, the J end lost 4 bases, and 10 bases lay between the germline ends. This CDR3 is 13 amino acids long. The V gene's germline CDR1 is MNHEY and CDR2 SMNVEV (reference sequence). CDR3 nucleotides: TGTGCCAGCAGGCGGACAGAGGGAAACACCATATATTTT. The encoded protein is CASRRTEGNTIYF.

The V call is TRBV11-1, the J call TRBJ1-1; a possible D gene is TRBD1 (6 bases). V lost 2 bases and J lost 8, with 12 bases in between. This CDR3 spans 13 amino acids. The germline V gene encodes CDR1 SGHAT and CDR2 FQDESV (reference sequence). The CDR3 nucleotides read TGTGCCAGCAGCTTACTCGAGGGGGACGAAGCTTTCTTT. Protein product: CASSLLEGDEAFF.

V is TRBV12-3 or TRBV12-4 and J is TRBJ2-1; maybe TRBD2 (6 bases). The CDR3 extends over 13 amino acids. Trimming removed 7 bases from V and 9 bases from J, with 16 bases in between. CDR3 sequence (DNA): TGTGCCAGCATCTCCAGGGACTCAGGTGAGCAGTTCTTC. This codes for CASISRDSGEQFF.

The rearrangement links TRBV9 to TRBJ2-3; 9 nucleotides match TRBD2. After removal of 4 bases from V and 0 bases from J, the junction contained 6 bases not matched to a gene. This CDR3 is built from 16 residues. Germline-derived CDR1 and CDR2 are SGDLS and YYNGEE. CDR3 region: CASSPRLAVSTDTQYF. The CDR3 DNA is TGTGCCAGCAGCCCCAGACTAGCGGTTAGCACAGATACGCAGTATTTT.

The chain employs TRBV5-1 and TRBJ2-3, with 7 positions matching TRBD2. Germline loops: CDR1 SGHRS, CDR2 YFSETQ. The CDR3 totals 15 residues. V shed 4 bases, J shed 1 base, and the junction held 6 bases outside the gene matches. Here the CDR3 reads CASSNLAVGTDTQYF. CDR3 sequence (DNA): TGCGCCAGCAGCAACCTAGCGGTGGGCACAGATACGCAGTATTTT.

The chain combines TRBV5-1 with TRBJ1-3; D uncertain. Per germline, CDR1 SGHRS and CDR2 YFSETQ. V lost 3 bases and J lost 0, with 7 bases in between. This CDR3 comprises 14 residues. DNA of the CDR3: TGCGCCAGCAGCTCCAGTAACTCTGGAAACACCATATATTTT. This encodes CASSSSNSGNTIYF.

The chain couples TRBV30 to TRBJ1-1, with 8 bases aligning to TRBD1. V lost 8 bases to trimming and J lost 4 bases; unmatched junction nucleotides: 6. CDR3 length: 12 amino acids. CDR1 is GTSNPN and CDR2 is SVGIG in the germline V gene (reference sequence). This CDR3 reads CAGYRGATEAFF. The CDR3 DNA sequence: TGTGCCGGATACAGGGGGGCCACTGAAGCTTTCTTT.

The CDR3, as DNA: TGTGCCAGCAGCCCTGCTTTAGCGGGAGAAGACGGGGAGCTGTTTTTT. Translation gives CASSPALAGEDGELFF. The rearrangement joins TRBV3-1 (or the pseudogene TRBV3-2) to TRBJ2-2, with 9 positions matching TRBD2. There are 16 residues in the CDR3. The V gene end was trimmed by 4 bases and the J gene end by 7 bases; junction bases not matched to a gene: 10. Germline CDR1 LGHDT, CDR2 YNNKEL (reference sequence).

The rearrangement joins TRBV6-6 to TRBJ2-3, with D hard to call. V was shortened by 7 bases and J by 2 bases, with 10 bases between the two germline ends. The germline gives CDR1 MNHNY, CDR2 SVGAGI (reference sequence). The CDR3 has 13 amino acids. The CDR3 protein is CASNLRYTDTQYF. DNA of the CDR3: TGTGCCAGCAACCTCAGATACACAGATACGCAGTATTTT.

The chain links TRBV7-2 to TRBJ2-4; possible D gene TRBD1, 5 bases. In germline, CDR1 is SGHTA, CDR2 FQGNSA. V shed 4 bases and J shed 6 bases, with 7 bases lying between them. The length of the CDR3 is 12 residues. The CDR3 coding sequence is TGTGCCAGCAGCTCGCAGGGAAACATTCAGTACTTC. It encodes CASSSQGNIQYF. The whole variable domain, filled in from reference TRBV7-2 and TRBJ2-4, reads GAGVSQSPSNKVTEKGKDVELRCDPISGHTALYWYRQSLGQGLEFLIYFQGNSAPDKSGLPSDRFSAERTGGSVSTLTIQRTQQEDSAVYLCASSSQGNIQYFGAGTRLSVL.

This clone was seen once. The rearrangement joins TRBV6-5 to TRBJ2-7; D perhaps matches TRBD2 (6 bases). The V gene's germline CDR1 is MNHEY and CDR2 SVGAGI. The CDR3 runs 14 residues. With 6 bases removed from V and 0 bases from J, the gap between germline ends came to 12 bases. As DNA, the CDR3 is TGTGCCAGCAGGACGGGACTTCTCTCCTACGAGCAGTACTTC. Amino acid sequence: CASRTGLLSYEQYF.